These 14 T cell receptor beta chains share one sample of origin, sequenced in a study of post-analysis software for immune sequencing data. Regarding the study as a whole: Five or six TRBV segments were significantly more frequent in patients than in controls. TRBV5-6, TRBV5-1 and TRBV20-1 were among these segments.

Unique molecular identifiers tagged the TCR beta cDNA libraries. In TCRdb, the PCR reads were re-called with MiXCR into one record per CDR3 protein. The table has some 260,000 distinct CDR3 sequences, less than 40% seen once. Which antigens these TCRs recognize remains unknown. Sequencing was done on a sample of blood. The receptors stem from a girl under 18 with multiple sclerosis.

This clonotype was detected only a few times. This could be a read error, since a much larger clone is one nucleotide away. The chain employs TRBV12-3 or TRBV12-4 and TRBJ2-1; 8 nucleotides line up with TRBD2. The J call may be incorrect, as the DNA end agrees better with TRBJ2-7. This CDR3 contains 15 residues. The CDR3 protein is CASRVAGNSYNEQYF. The CDR3 nucleotides read TGTGCCAGCAGGGTAGCGGGGAACTCCTACAATGAGCAGTACTTC.

In the case of this clonotype: A read error is possible here, since a much larger clone lies one base away. The chain combines TRBV7-2 with TRBJ1-2; TRBD1 matches 7 bases. Germline V gene lookup returns CDR1 SGHTA and CDR2 FQGNSA. V was pared by 0 bases and J by 7 bases, with 5 bases of the junction left unmatched. The CDR3 has 14 residues. The CDR3 loop is CASSLALGGSGYTF. CDR3 sequence (DNA): TGTGCCAGCAGCTTAGCCCTAGGGGGCAGTGGCTACACCTTC.

The chain carries TRBV4-2 and TRBJ2-5; tentative D call: TRBD2 (5 bases). The J call may not be correct, given that the DNA end is closer to TRBJ2-7. This CDR3 is built from 15 residues. Germline lookup yields CDR1 LGHNA and CDR2 YNFKEQ. The DNA for the CDR3 is TGTGCCAGCAGCCAAGATGATGCAGGAGGTGGCGAGCAGTACTTC. It is translated as CASSQDDAGGGEQYF.

As for this clonotype: Just one base apart from a much larger clone, this may be a read error. The chain has TRBV7-9 and TRBJ2-7; the D gene is possibly TRBD1 (6 bases). Germline V gene data show CDR1 as SEHNR and CDR2 as FQNEAQ (reference sequence). The CDR3 is made up of 14 amino acids. Here the CDR3 reads CSSSLAPTGSEQYF. In DNA form, the CDR3 reads TGTTCCAGCAGCTTAGCGCCAACAGGGTCCGAGCAGTACTTC.

This chain connects TRBV7-3 to TRBJ2-1, with D uncertain. The CDR3 is made up of 17 amino acids. Germline V gives CDR1 SGHTA, CDR2 FQGTGA. Trimming stripped 5 bases from V and 4 bases from J, with 21 bases between. The CDR3 protein is CASSQDIGRNPYNEQFF. As DNA, the CDR3 is TGTGCCAGCAGCCAAGATATCGGCAGAAACCCTTACAATGAGCAGTTCTTC.

This chain links TRBV5-6 with TRBJ2-5, with 8 bases fitting TRBD1. CDR3 length: 14 amino acids. The germline V gene encodes CDR1 SGHDT and CDR2 YYEEEE. The ends lost 3 bases at V and 5 bases at J; junction bases unmatched: 6. As DNA, the CDR3 is TGTGCCAGCAGCTCCCGGACAGGGTGGGAGACCCAGTACTTC. It is translated as CASSSRTGWETQYF.

The gene calls are TRBV12-3 or TRBV12-4 and TRBJ2-2, with D unclear. The CDR3 consists of 10 residues. V shed 8 bases and J shed 5 bases, with 3 bases lying between them. The CDR3 sequence: CASGTGELFF. CDR3 DNA: TGTGCCAGCGGTACCGGGGAGCTGTTTTTT.

The chain joins TRBV12-3 or TRBV12-4 to TRBJ2-1; 8 bases agree with TRBD2. After removal of 6 bases from V and 5 bases from J, the junction contained 9 bases not matched to a gene. The CDR3 contains 15 residues. CDR3 nucleotide sequence: TGTGCCAGCAGCTGGGGACTAGACACTAACAATGAGCAGTTCTTC. Translated, it gives CASSWGLDTNNEQFF.

This clonotype was counted many times. The rearrangement joins TRBV7-9 to TRBJ2-4, with TRBD1 identical over 12 bases. The germline V gene encodes CDR1 SEHNR and CDR2 FQNEAQ (reference sequence). The junction had 8 bases not matched to a gene; V was cut back by 1 base and J by 4 bases. The CDR3 consists of 18 residues. DNA of the CDR3: TGTGCCAGCAGCTTAGTTCCCGGGACAGGGGGCCGGAAAAACATTCAGTACTTC. This translates into CASSLVPGTGGRKNIQYF. The full variable domain, its missing parts supplied by reference TRBV7-9 and TRBJ2-4, is DTGVSQNPRHKITKRGQNVTFRCDPISEHNRLYWYRQTLGQGPEFLTYFQNEAQLEKSRLLSDRFSAERPKGSFSTLEIQRTEQGDSAMYLCASSLVPGTGGRKNIQYFGAGTRLSVL.

A note on this clonotype: This may come from a read error, since a much larger clone is one base off. The missing conserved phenylalanine or tryptophan at the end of this CDR3 makes a read error likely. V usage is TRBV7-2 and J usage is TRBJ1-1; D is possibly TRBD1 (5 bases). The CDR3 extends over 13 amino acids. Germline CDR1 and CDR2: SGHTA and FQGNSA. The ends were cut back, 3 bases at V and 5 bases at J, with 10 bases in the middle. The CDR3 DNA reads TGTGCCAGCAGCTTGGGCAAGGGGACTGAAGCTTTCTGT. Residues: CASSLGKGTEAFC.

This clonotype was counted a single time. This chain joins TRBV21-1 and TRBJ2-3; TRBD2 is the table's D call and was not checked against the DNA. TRBV21-1 is deemed a pseudogene. The CDR3 has 15 residues. In DNA, the CDR3 is TGTGCCAGCAGCAACATCCCGACAGTCCCAGATACGCAGTATTTT. This gives the protein CASSNIPTVPDTQYF.

In its sample, this clonotype was seen many times. V and J are TRBV5-6 and TRBJ2-3; 9 nucleotides match TRBD1. Per germline, CDR1 SGHDT and CDR2 YYEEEE. This CDR3 has 16 residues. The trim removed 1 base at V and 2 bases at J, leaving 5 bases unmatched. CDR3 loop: CASSLSGTGPTDTQYF. The CDR3 coding sequence is TGTGCCAGCAGCTTGTCCGGGACAGGGCCCACAGATACGCAGTATTTT.

The genes are TRBV7-9 and TRBJ1-5, with a tentative D call TRBD1 (5 bases). The CDR3 runs 14 residues. V lost 4 bases and J lost 7, with 14 bases in between. Germline V gene lookup returns CDR1 SEHNR and CDR2 FQNEAQ (reference sequence). This CDR3 reads CASSSGTTEQPQHF. CDR3 bases: TGTGCCAGCAGCTCCGGGACCACGGAACAGCCCCAGCATTTT.

This chain connects TRBV7-9 to TRBJ2-3, with a tentative D call TRBD2 (5 bases). This CDR3 is built from 16 residues. Germline V gene lookup returns CDR1 SEHNR and CDR2 FQNEAQ (reference sequence). V dropped 5 bases and J dropped 3 bases, with 18 bases sitting between them. The CDR3 spells CASSPGAASKTDTQYF. The CDR3 DNA follows: TGTGCCAGCAGCCCTGGAGCGGCTAGCAAAACAGATACGCAGTATTTT.